The 11 T cell receptor beta chains in this list originate from one sample, sequenced in a study of blood T cell repertoires in COVID-19. Assay: immunoSEQ multiplex PCR; the TCRdb copy retains only in-frame clones and omits some. The table records 70,000 to 90,000 clones, about 82% of them present only once. The sequenced material came from peripheral blood. The receptor set was obtained from a woman aged 55-69 years with acute or convalescent COVID-19.

The gene calls are TRBV18 and TRBJ1-2, with D tentatively TRBD1 (5 bases). With 7 bases removed from V and 4 bases from J, the gap between germline ends came to 16 bases. Germline CDR1 reads KGHSH; CDR2 reads LQKENI. This CDR3 is 14 amino acids long. Written as DNA, the CDR3 is TGTGCCAGCTTTAATCAACAGGCCACCTATGGCTACACCTTC. Residues: CASFNQQATYGYTF.

This clone appeared a single time. The rearrangement uses TRBV6-5 and TRBJ1-5; D uncertain. V lost 6 bases to trimming and J lost 0 bases, with 6 bases between them. Germline loops: CDR1 MNHEY, CDR2 SVGAGI. CDR3 length: 13 amino acids. CDR3 coding DNA: TGTGCCAGCAGCGCGGATAGCAATCAGCCCCAGCATTTT. Translated, it gives CASSADSNQPQHF.

This clone came up many times. The V gene is TRBV6-1, the J gene TRBJ2-7, with 7 bases that match TRBD1. The CDR3 loop spans 17 amino acids. J lost 0 bases, V lost 0 bases, and 8 bases had no gene match. Germline assignment: CDR1 MNHNS and CDR2 SASEGT. CDR3 coding DNA: TGTGCCAGCAGTGAAGCTCAGGACAGGCCCTTCTCCTACGAGCAGTACGTC. The encoded protein is CASSEAQDRPFSYEQYV.

The DNA for the CDR3 is TGCAGCGTTGAAGGACTAGCGGGGGGCACAGATACGCAGTATTTT. It codes for CSVEGLAGGTDTQYF. The chain employs TRBV29-1 and TRBJ2-3, with 12 bases lining up with TRBD2. Germline CDR1 reads SQVTM; CDR2 reads ANQGSEA. CDR3 size: 15 residues. V gave up 1 base and J gave up 1 base; unmatched junction bases: 0.

Only a few counts were recorded for this clone. CDR3 sequence (DNA): TGCAGCGTTGAGAGGTTGCCTACATTGAATGAGCAGTTCTTC. It yields the protein CSVERLPTLNEQFF. The rearrangement joins TRBV29-1 to TRBJ2-1; D not resolved. Germline V gene data show CDR1 as SQVTM and CDR2 as ANQGSEA. CDR3 length: 14 residues. Trimming shortened V by 3 bases and J by 7 bases, and 16 bases separated the two germline ends.

The rearrangement uses TRBV6-2 or TRBV6-3 and TRBJ1-5, with 7 bases lining up with TRBD1. Germline V gene sequence: CDR1 MNHEY, CDR2 SVGEGT. The trim removed 5 bases at V and 9 bases at J, leaving 4 bases unmatched. This CDR3 is built from 12 residues. Here the CDR3 reads CASSRDSRPQHF. In nucleotides, the CDR3 is TGTGCCAGCAGTCGGGACAGCCGGCCCCAGCATTTT.

There are many counts of this clone. The gene calls are TRBV21-1 and TRBJ1-2. TRBV21-1 counts as a pseudogene. The CDR3 has 10 amino acids. The CDR3 DNA is TGTGCCAGTCGACTTTATGGCTACACCTTC. This translates into CASRLYGYTF.

The chain joins TRBV12-5 to TRBJ1-4; a possible D gene is TRBD1 (5 bases). Germline assignment: CDR1 LGHNT and CDR2 FRNRAP. Trimming cost V 0 bases and J 4 bases, with 21 bases left between them. This CDR3 contains 19 residues. This chain's CDR3 is CASGLVRRLTDKVNEKLFF. CDR3 DNA: TGTGCTAGTGGTTTGGTACGACGGTTGACAGATAAGGTTAATGAAAAACTGTTTTTT. Variable domain in full (rest from reference TRBV12-5 and TRBJ1-4): DARVTQTPRHKVTEMGQEVTMRCQPILGHNTVFWYRQTMMQGLELLAYFRNRAPLDDSGMPKDRFSAEMPDATLATLKIQPSEPRDSAVYFCASGLVRRLTDKVNEKLFFGSGTQLSVL.

This clone came up a few times. The chain joins TRBV19 to TRBJ1-1; D unresolved. Germline V gene sequence: CDR1 LNHDA, CDR2 SQIVND (reference sequence). The CDR3 sequence is 14 residues long. Trimming stripped 8 bases from V and 5 bases from J, with 18 bases between. The CDR3 is CASRLTSSRTEAFF. CDR3 bases: TGTGCCAGTCGGTTAACAAGTTCGCGGACTGAAGCTTTCTTT.

The chain carries TRBV6-5 and TRBJ1-1; D remains ambiguous. This CDR3 region has 15 residues. The V gene's germline CDR1 is MNHEY and CDR2 SVGAGI. Between the trimmed V and J ends, which lost 10 bases and 2 bases, there was a span of 20 bases. The CDR3 loop reads CATVGLGSLNTEAFF. CDR3 DNA sequence: TGTGCCACGGTTGGTTTGGGCAGCCTCAACACTGAAGCTTTCTTT.

This clone came up a few times. The rearrangement links TRBV30 to TRBJ1-2; D is possibly TRBD1 (5 bases). Germline values: CDR1 GTSNPN, CDR2 SVGIG (reference sequence). Trimming took 5 bases from V and 8 from J, leaving 12 bases between them. The CDR3 spans 11 residues. Written as DNA, the CDR3 is TGTGCCTGGGAGCAGGGAGGAGGCTACACCTTC. It translates to CAWEQGGGYTF.